This is a list of T cell receptor beta chains from one sample in a study of low-dose radiotherapy and immunotherapy resistance in tumors. TCRdb used MiXCR to reprocess the reads, holding one entry per CDR3 protein. The sample includes 60,000 to 90,000 distinct CDR3 sequences, 31% of them seen just once. The material sequenced was PBMCs, taken before treatment. The receptor set was obtained from a female donor with ovarian cancer. Both conserved end residues are part of each CDR3.

v_gene	CDR3aa
TRBV28	CASSLGQINEQFF
TRBV3-1	CASSQDGRRDQPQHF
TRBV3-1	CASSPKSGYGEQFF
TRBV30	CAWSPGRAVRNTIYF
TRBV6-1	CATRGDSSYNSPLHF
TRBV29-1	CSVSWTGSMNTEAFF
TRBV9	CASSVGFSSGGGELFF
TRBV29-1	CSVASATNEKLFF
TRBV12-5	CASGSRLTSSHLYEQYF
TRBV11-1	CASSLYQGATEQYF
TRBV5-1	CASSLASGRVNEQFF
TRBV12-3/TRBV12-4	CASSFLMTDYNEQFF
TRBV4-3	CASSLSTGGPIYF
TRBV27	CASSGDRVGSYEQYF
TRBV28	CASMSGGTDNEKLFF
TRBV7-3	CASSLGATNTEAFF
TRBV5-1	CASSFTPGAGDGETQYF
TRBV9	CASSVVGQGASEQYF
TRBV12-3/TRBV12-4	CASSRQPTGELFF
TRBV29-1	CSVGGRDGAFF
TRBV27	CASSLTGVRGTEAFF
TRBV6-2/TRBV6-3	CASKGLAGLSSYNEQFF
TRBV2	CASSETGTEAFF
TRBV3-1	CASSRNYREAFF
TRBV6-6	CASSSNRMLGTTEAFF
TRBV9	CASSVWSGKDSPLHF
TRBV5-1	CASSLTGVQYSYNEQFF
TRBV30	CAWSVRGTGELFF
TRBV29-1	CSVIAGDTQYF
TRBV6-1	CASSFGQGRTF
TRBV19	CASSRTSGPQETQYF
TRBV6-4	CASSETSGGGDTQYF
TRBV20-1	CSARDWHSPGQPYEQYF
TRBV7-9	CASSPTGTSGATQYF
TRBV9	CASSGPGGTQYF
TRBV6-1	CASSKTTGSYEQYF
TRBV4-1	CASRRGTSGGLDTGELFF
TRBV6-4	CASSDSNNEQFF
TRBV12-3/TRBV12-4	CASSGQGAEEQYF
TRBV5-1	CASSSLAGLNTEAFF
TRBV28	CASSFSGPTEQYF
TRBV7-2	CASCPTGVEYGYTF
TRBV6-2/TRBV6-3	CASSENRGGNEQFF
TRBV2	CASSVFRGAGANVLTF
TRBV7-9	CASSLGAAFSGNTIYF
TRBV29-1	CSVVGLAGGNEQFF
TRBV3-1	CASSQSGSSDTQYF
TRBV20-1	CSATPDRVRYF
TRBV7-8	CASSSRPLGTEAFF
TRBV5-1	CASSSGQPNTGELFF
TRBV19	CASSIPGGSYGTQYF
TRBV5-1	CASSLSTGLEAFF
TRBV28	CASRGQGANNEQFF